The 25 T cell receptor beta chains below were found in one sample sequenced in a study of blood T cell repertoires in COVID-19. The data were produced by immunoSEQ multiplex PCR, yet TCRdb's version contains in-frame clones alone and is incomplete. This sample yields fewer than 300,000 clones, of which approximately 85% are seen a single time; approximately 0.94% belongs to the top ten. Specimen: peripheral blood. Receptors originate from a human donor with COVID-19, enrolled during active disease. The donor label of this sample is uncertain.

This clone has only one observation. V gene TRBV18 combines with J gene TRBJ2-2, with D possibly TRBD2 on 6 matching bases. The CDR3 sequence is 17 residues long. Germline V lookup: CDR1 KGHSH, CDR2 LQKENI. V lost 2 bases to trimming and J lost 0 bases, with 13 bases between them. CDR3 nucleotide sequence: TGTGCCAGCTCACCATTAAGGTCGGGGGCGAACACCGGGGAGCTGTTTTTT. Translating gives CASSPLRSGANTGELFF. Based on the CDR3 plus reference TRBV18 and TRBJ2-2, the full variable domain is NAGVMQNPRHLVRRRGQEARLRCSPMKGHSHVYWYRQLPEEGLKFMVYLQKENIIDESGMPKERFSAEFPKEGPSILRIQQVVRGDSAAYFCASSPLRSGANTGELFFGEGSRLTVL.

The chain carries TRBV6-5 and TRBJ2-7; 9 positions agree with TRBD2. This CDR3 is built from 14 residues. Germline CDR1 MNHEY, CDR2 SVGAGI. J gave up 2 bases and V 6 bases, and 5 bases lay outside the gene matches. The CDR3 region is CASRTSGRTYEQYF. CDR3 DNA sequence: TGTGCCAGCAGAACTAGCGGGCGTACCTACGAGCAGTACTTC.

The chain links TRBV18 to TRBJ1-6; 8 positions agree with TRBD1. Germline CDR1 KGHSH, CDR2 LQKENI. The J segment lost 13 bases and the V segment lost 3 bases, leaving 8 bases of the junction unmatched. The CDR3 consists of 14 residues. The CDR3 sequence: CASSPGTGASPLHF. The CDR3 DNA follows: TGTGCCAGCTCACCCGGGACAGGTGCTTCGCCCCTCCACTTT. The full variable domain, with the rest looked up from reference TRBV18 and TRBJ1-6, is NAGVMQNPRHLVRRRGQEARLRCSPMKGHSHVYWYRQLPEEGLKFMVYLQKENIIDESGMPKERFSAEFPKEGPSILRIQQVVRGDSAAYFCASSPGTGASPLHFGNGTRLTVT.

The rearrangement links TRBV2 to TRBJ1-2; D gene ambiguous. Germline V CDR1 and CDR2: SNHLY, FYNNEI. The CDR3 length is 10 residues. Trimming cost V 9 bases and J 5 bases, with 7 bases left between them. The CDR3 DNA sequence: TGTGCCAGATTCCCGTATGGCTACACCTTC. This gives the protein CARFPYGYTF.

A remark on this clone: Other nucleotide sequences in the sample specify the same CDR3. The chain recombines TRBV29-1 with TRBJ1-1; D perhaps matches TRBD1 (5 bases). The germline V gene has CDR1 SQVTM and CDR2 ANQGSEA. V lost 2 bases and J lost 4, with 11 bases in between. The CDR3 sequence is 13 residues long. In DNA, the CDR3 is TGCAGCGTTGAACAGGGAGGGTCCACTGAAGCTTTCTTT. It codes for CSVEQGGSTEAFF.

The chain employs TRBV12-3 or TRBV12-4 and TRBJ2-1, with D possibly matching TRBD2 (5 bases). V was trimmed by 10 bases and J by 0 bases, leaving 10 bases between them. This CDR3 comprises 13 residues. The CDR3 loop reads CATSGDSYNEQFF. The CDR3, as DNA: TGTGCCACAAGCGGAGACTCCTACAATGAGCAGTTCTTC.

V is TRBV29-1 and J is TRBJ2-1; the match to TRBD2 covers 10 bases. V lost 3 bases and J lost 4; bases outside the gene matches: 12. CDR1 is SQVTM, CDR2 ANQGSEA, per germline. The CDR3 contains 17 residues. The CDR3 region is CSVEQPAGGHNYNEQFF. The CDR3 DNA reads TGCAGCGTTGAGCAACCAGCGGGAGGGCACAATTACAATGAGCAGTTCTTC.

The rearrangement links TRBV6-4 to TRBJ2-1; 8 bases agree with TRBD2. This CDR3 contains 16 residues. Germline lookup yields CDR1 MRHNA and CDR2 SNTAGT. After removal of 3 bases from V and 4 bases from J, the junction contained 8 bases not matched to a gene. CDR3 protein: CASSDYGVAGYNEQFF. CDR3 coding DNA: TGTGCCAGCAGTGATTATGGGGTAGCGGGATACAATGAGCAGTTCTTC.

The rearrangement links TRBV6-1 to TRBJ2-5; 7 positions match TRBD1. Germline CDR1 is MNHNS and CDR2 is SASEGT. There are 15 residues in the CDR3. Trimming cost V 1 base and J 0 bases; bases outside gene matches: 2. CDR3 bases: TGTGCCAGCAGTGAAGGGACAGGCAACCAAGAGACCCAGTACTTC. This translates into CASSEGTGNQETQYF.

V usage is TRBV11-2 and J usage is TRBJ1-5; D is unresolved. CDR1 is SGHAT and CDR2 is FQNNGV in the germline V gene. The CDR3 contains 15 residues. V shed 9 bases and J shed 1 base, with 16 bases lying between them. In DNA, the CDR3 is TGTGCCAGTAGAGGCCTCCCGGCAAGCAATCAGCCCCAGCATTTT. Its translation: CASRGLPASNQPQHF.

This clone was seen once. The chain recombines TRBV11-1 with TRBJ2-5; 8 nucleotides line up with TRBD1. Germline V lookup: CDR1 SGHAT, CDR2 FQDESV (reference sequence). The CDR3 runs to 14 residues. Losses at the gene ends were 6 bases for V and 4 bases for J; bases not matched to a gene: 7. This CDR3 is CASSGRGLGETQYF. The CDR3 coding sequence is TGTGCCAGCAGTGGCAGGGGGCTGGGAGAGACCCAGTACTTC.

There are a few counts of this clone. The chain has TRBV6-5 and TRBJ1-6; TRBD1 matches at 9 bases. V lost 5 bases, J lost 8 bases, and 4 bases stayed unmatched. The CDR3 has 14 amino acids. The germline V gene has CDR1 MNHEY and CDR2 SVGAGI. CDR3 region: CASSPDRGDSPLHF. CDR3 nucleotides: TGTGCCAGCAGTCCGGACAGGGGTGATTCACCCCTCCACTTT.

The chain is built from TRBV2 and TRBJ1-6; D uncertain. This CDR3 is built from 14 residues. Germline V gene sequence: CDR1 SNHLY, CDR2 FYNNEI. Trimming removed 5 bases from V and 7 bases from J, with 12 bases in between. Written as DNA, the CDR3 is TGTGCCAGCAGTCACGACCCGGGGAATTCACCCCTCCACTTT. It codes for CASSHDPGNSPLHF.

The chain couples TRBV19 to TRBJ2-3; 7 bases fit TRBD2. CDR1 and CDR2 from the germline V gene are LNHDA and SQIVND (reference sequence). The CDR3 is made up of 14 amino acids. V dropped 11 bases and J dropped 4; count of bases not matched to a gene: 12. CDR3 coding DNA: TGTGCCGTGGCGGTGGGGGAGGGGTCAGATACGCAGTATTTT. Translation gives CAVAVGEGSDTQYF.

J is TRBJ2-7 and V is TRBV5-5; unclear D gene. CDR1 and CDR2 (germline): SGHKS, YYEKEE (reference sequence). Trimming pared 3 bases from V and 0 bases from J, leaving 16 bases between. This CDR3 has 16 amino acids. CDR3 bases: TGTGCCAGCAGCTCACTCCTAACTCCAAGCTCCTACGAGCAGTACTTC. Its translation: CASSSLLTPSSYEQYF.

The chain recombines TRBV4-2 with TRBJ2-1; 14 positions match TRBD2. CDR1 and CDR2 from the germline V gene are LGHNA and YNFKEQ. V dropped 0 bases and J dropped 10; count of bases not matched to a gene: 5. This CDR3 region has 16 residues. The CDR3 is CASSQDRGLAGEEQFF. The CDR3 DNA sequence: TGTGCCAGCAGCCAAGATAGGGGACTAGCGGGAGAGGAGCAGTTCTTC.

This sequence joins TRBV10-1 and TRBJ1-1; 9 bases agree with TRBD1. The CDR3 runs to 12 residues. Trimming cost V 6 bases and J 8 bases; bases outside gene matches: 4. Germline V lookup: CDR1 WNHNN, CDR2 SYGVQD (reference sequence). The CDR3: CASRATGGEAFF. As DNA, the CDR3 is TGCGCCAGCAGAGCGACAGGGGGGGAAGCTTTCTTT.

The rearrangement uses TRBV19 and TRBJ1-1, with 7 bases aligning to TRBD1. The V and J ends lost 1 base and 2 bases, in that order; junction bases with no gene match: 4. The CDR3 covers 15 residues. The germline gives CDR1 LNHDA, CDR2 SQIVND (reference sequence). The CDR3 DNA reads as TGTGCCAGTAGTATAGCCGACAGGGTAAACACTGAAGCTTTCTTT. Protein product: CASSIADRVNTEAFF.

The rearrangement uses TRBV7-9 and TRBJ2-3, with a weak D call TRBD1 (6 bases). This CDR3 has 17 residues. The germline CDR1 and CDR2 sequences are SEHNR and FQNEAQ (reference sequence). Trimming took 4 bases from V and 4 from J, leaving 21 bases between them. The CDR3 loop reads CASSYPLDRLNSDTQYF. The CDR3 bases are TGTGCCAGCAGCTACCCCCTGGACAGACTCAACTCAGATACGCAGTATTTT.

The chain recombines TRBV19 with TRBJ1-4; D uncertain. The CDR3 spans 16 residues. Trimming removed 3 bases at V and 7 bases at J, with 18 bases between. Germline loops: CDR1 LNHDA, CDR2 SQIVND (reference sequence). The CDR3 coding sequence is TGTGCCAGTAGTATCGTGTTGTCGGGAGTCGGTGAAAAACTGTTTTTT. This sequence encodes CASSIVLSGVGEKLFF.

V gene TRBV21-1 combines with J gene TRBJ2-5; the D segment call TRBD1 is taken from the table without a DNA check. TRBV21-1 is a recognized pseudogene. This CDR3 spans 13 amino acids. This CDR3 is CASSKTGWETQYF. In DNA, the CDR3 is TGTGCCAGCAGCAAAACAGGGTGGGAGACCCAGTACTTC.

This clone was seen once. The chain recombines TRBV5-4 with TRBJ2-4; D gene unclear. V was clipped by 4 bases and J by 8 bases, with 19 bases between them. Germline V gene data show CDR1 as SGHNT and CDR2 as YYREEE (reference sequence). The CDR3 sequence is 15 residues long. CDR3 bases: TGTGCCAGCAGCCCTAGTCTGTTACGGGTGGACATTCAGTACTTC. This codes for CASSPSLLRVDIQYF. The full variable domain, with the rest looked up from reference TRBV5-4 and TRBJ2-4, is ETGVTQSPTHLIKTRGQQVTLRCSSQSGHNTVSWYQQALGQGPQFIFQYYREEENGRGNFPPRFSGLQFPNYSSELNVNALELDDSALYLCASSPSLLRVDIQYFGAGTRLSVL.

The J gene is TRBJ2-7, the V gene TRBV19; TRBD2 matches at 9 bases. The CDR3 contains 16 residues. V was clipped by 3 bases and J by 3 bases; unmatched bases: 9. CDR1 and CDR2 (germline): LNHDA, SQIVND (reference sequence). CDR3 DNA sequence: TGTGCCAGTAGTATGGAAAGAGAGACTAGCGGCTACGAGCAGTACTTC. Translation: CASSMERETSGYEQYF.

In regard to this clone: This sample also contains other DNA sequences that code for the same CDR3. The gene calls are TRBV20-1 and TRBJ1-2, with TRBD1 as a possible D gene (6 bases). Germline V gene data show CDR1 as DFQATT and CDR2 as SNEGSKA (reference sequence). The CDR3 spans 11 residues. Trimming removed 2 bases from V and 7 bases from J, with 8 bases in between. The CDR3 loop reads CSARIRGGYTF. The CDR3 nucleotides read TGCAGTGCTAGAATCAGGGGTGGCTACACCTTC.

The rearrangement links TRBV28 to TRBJ1-1; TRBD1 agrees at 7 bases. The germline gives CDR1 MDHEN, CDR2 SYDVKM. The CDR3 has 13 amino acids. The V segment lost 6 bases and the J segment 6 bases; nucleotides outside the gene matches: 7. Here the CDR3 reads CASRGAGGAEAFF. In nucleotides, the CDR3 is TGTGCCAGCAGGGGTGCAGGGGGAGCTGAAGCTTTCTTT.